This TCR beta chain derives from a study of blood T cell repertoires in COVID-19. About the study: Researchers got acute and convalescent COVID-19 samples from the United States, Italy and Spain. PBMCs, B-cell-depleted T cells, or T cells were the source of the cDNA or gDNA that made up the material.

Under the authors' procedure: Amplifying reference gene primers gave estimates of nucleated cell counts. Clones were sequenced by immunoSEQ multiplex PCR, and TCRdb holds only the in-frame ones, with some missing. V, J and clone size derive from that table, while D and trimming were established from the DNA sequence. The data hold some 180,000 clones, with 75% to 85% observed a single time. CDR3 length equals 16 residues. Germline assignment: CDR1 SGDLS and CDR2 YYNGEE. V lost 2 bases, J lost 4 bases, and 16 bases lay in between. The sequence was obtained from a man aged 55-75 years with acute or convalescent COVID-19. The rearrangement joins TRBV9 to TRBJ1-3, with D possibly matching TRBD1 (6 bases). The material sequenced was peripheral blood. CDR3 protein: CASSVLQGAPGNTIYF. The CDR3 nucleotides read TGTGCCAGCAGCGTTTTACAGGGAGCTCCCGGAAACACCATATATTTT.